This TCR beta chain appears in the sequencing data of a study of tumor-infiltrating lymphocytes in primary liver carcinoma. Findings and limits, study-wide: Unsorted bulk sampling ruled out any CD4+ versus CD8+ repertoire comparison. The top-250-clone fraction was significantly higher in tumors than in blood (p = 0.039).

Germline DNA was extracted too, while blood RNA derived from unsorted whole blood. Worth noting for this clonotype: The target antigen is unknown.

From about 530 ng total RNA, TCR beta cDNA was generated with a primer in the constant region. Generation of the TCR beta libraries relied on three nested multiplex PCR rounds using slightly modified ARM-PCR. Primers for the first two PCR rounds were TRBV1-TRBV30 forward primers and a C-beta reverse primer (roughly 10 cycles per round). TCRdb re-called the multiplex PCR reads with MiXCR, one entry per CDR3 protein. The table has a few hundred thousand distinct CDR3 sequences, roughly three fifths seen once. In germline, CDR1 is MGHRA, CDR2 YSYEKL. The CDR3 is made up of 15 amino acids. J lost 3 bases, V lost 1 base, and 2 bases had no gene match.

The receptor's source is a woman in her 30s with primary liver carcinoma and hepatitis B virus infection. The sequenced material came from peripheral blood. The chain combines TRBV4-1 with TRBJ2-1, with 8 bases aligning to TRBD1. CDR3 residues: CASSQGDRSYNEQFF. In DNA, the CDR3 is TGCGCCAGCAGCCAAGGGGACAGGAGCTACAATGAGCAGTTCTTC.